The 31 T cell receptor beta chains below were found in one sample sequenced in a study of T cell repertoires in cytomegalovirus infection. TCRdb redid the calling of the reads with MiXCR, one entry per CDR3 protein. The sample lists hundreds of thousands of distinct CDR3 sequences; about 33% were seen once. No antigen has been identified for these receptors. Sequencing used cultured PBMCs, obtained from culture after CMV antigen stimulation. These receptors were taken from a human donor in good health (CMV status not recorded). Some clones in this sample may be carry-over from other donors' samples.

V is TRBV7-9 and J is TRBJ2-4; 8 bases fit TRBD2. Germline lookup yields CDR1 SEHNR and CDR2 FQNEAQ (reference sequence). Germline trimming cut 5 bases from V and 14 bases from J; bases unmatched to any gene: 8. CDR3 size: 12 residues. The CDR3 DNA reads as TGTGCCAGCAGCCGTCCCGGGGGGGGAAAGTACTTC. Translation: CASSRPGGGKYF.

V and J are TRBV7-8 and TRBJ2-3; D gene unclear. V was cut by 4 bases and J by 5 bases, with 10 bases left in between. This CDR3 has 13 amino acids. Germline CDR1 is SGHVS and CDR2 is FQNEAQ. The CDR3 reads CASSSRRRDTQYF. Written as DNA, the CDR3 is TGTGCCAGCAGCTCTCGAAGGCGAGATACGCAGTATTTT.

The gene calls are TRBV5-5 and TRBJ2-3; either TRBD1 or TRBD2 may fit D (5 bases each). Germline CDR1 and CDR2: SGHKS and YYEKEE (reference sequence). Trimming left V 4 bases short and J 2 bases short, with 11 bases between. This CDR3 contains 14 residues. This chain's CDR3 is CASSPEGLTDTQYF. DNA for the CDR3: TGTGCCAGCAGCCCCGAGGGGCTCACAGATACGCAGTATTTT.

V usage is TRBV28 and J usage is TRBJ2-7; perhaps TRBD2 as D (6 bases). The CDR3 length is 13 residues. Germline V gives CDR1 MDHEN, CDR2 SYDVKM. Trimming took 9 bases from V and 4 from J, leaving 16 bases between them. The CDR3 sequence is CASRRSGRYEQYF. For the CDR3, the DNA is TGTGCCAGTCGTCGGTCTGGGAGGTACGAGCAGTACTTC.

The V call is TRBV7-2, the J call TRBJ2-1; D is unresolved. Deletions cut 4 bases from V and 9 bases from J, with 7 bases between. Germline values: CDR1 SGHTA, CDR2 FQGNSA. The CDR3 has 11 residues. CDR3 DNA sequence: TGTGCCAGCAGCTCTTCTCTTGAGCAGTTCTTC. Its translation: CASSSSLEQFF. Drawing the rest from reference TRBV7-2 and TRBJ2-1, the complete variable domain is GAGVSQSPSNKVTEKGKDVELRCDPISGHTALYWYRQSLGQGLEFLIYFQGNSAPDKSGLPSDRFSAERTGGSVSTLTIQRTQQEDSAVYLCASSSSLEQFFGPGTRLTVL.

This clonotype has just a few counts. The genes are TRBV19 and TRBJ2-7, with 8 bases lining up with TRBD2. V was pared by 5 bases and J by 0 bases, with 6 bases of the junction left unmatched. From germline, CDR1 is LNHDA and CDR2 SQIVND (reference sequence). The CDR3 is 15 residues long. The CDR3: CASSRIAGSSYEQYF. The CDR3 DNA is TGTGCCAGTAGTCGAATAGCGGGGAGCTCCTACGAGCAGTACTTC.

This chain joins TRBV27 and TRBJ2-7, with 12 bases lining up with TRBD1. Germline CDR1 is MNHEY and CDR2 is SMNVEV (reference sequence). The CDR3 consists of 14 residues. The V gene end was trimmed by 6 bases and the J gene end by 5 bases; junction bases not matched to a gene: 5. DNA for the CDR3: TGTGCCAGCAGCCGGGACAGGGGGCTCGACGAGCAGTACTTC. It specifies CASSRDRGLDEQYF.

The chain carries TRBV27 and TRBJ2-1; perhaps TRBD1 as D (6 bases). The CDR3 consists of 16 residues. Germline V gene lookup returns CDR1 MNHEY and CDR2 SMNVEV (reference sequence). The germline V and J ends were trimmed by 3 bases and 4 bases, with 16 bases remaining between them. Here the CDR3 DNA reads TGTGCCAGCAGTTTGGCGAGGGGGTCCCATTACAATGAGCAGTTCTTC. Translation gives CASSLARGSHYNEQFF.

This clonotype showed up just a few times. As DNA, the CDR3 is TGCAGTGCTAGCCGGGGGCAGAACTACGAGCAGTACTTC. Amino acids: CSASRGQNYEQYF. This chain joins TRBV20-1 and TRBJ2-7; perhaps D is TRBD1 or TRBD2 (6 bases each). Between the trimmed V and J ends, which lost 3 bases and 3 bases, there was a span of 12 bases. Germline CDR1 DFQATT, CDR2 SNEGSKA (reference sequence). The CDR3 has 13 residues.

The chain joins TRBV5-3 to TRBJ1-1; D is perhaps TRBD1 (5 bases). TRBV5-3 has ORF status, its function being uncertain. This CDR3 spans 13 amino acids. The V end was cut by 8 bases, the J end by 6 bases, with 17 bases between. The CDR3 DNA is TGTGCCAGCAGCCGGACCGACAGAGCTGAAGCTTTCTTT. It encodes CASSRTDRAEAFF.

V is TRBV12-5 and J is TRBJ2-7; no clear D. This CDR3 contains 14 residues. Trimming took 0 bases from V and 2 from J, leaving 8 bases between them. Per germline, CDR1 LGHNT and CDR2 FRNRAP. Here the CDR3 reads CASGLVPNTYEQYF. CDR3 in DNA: TGTGCTAGTGGTTTGGTACCTAACACCTACGAGCAGTACTTC.

J is TRBJ1-1 and V is TRBV7-8; weak D call: TRBD1 (5 bases). The germline gives CDR1 SGHVS, CDR2 FQNEAQ. V was trimmed by 3 bases and J by 4 bases, leaving 12 bases between them. This CDR3 is built from 14 residues. The CDR3 coding sequence is TGTGCCAGCAGCTTTGACAGCGAGGTCACTGAAGCTTTCTTT. It is translated as CASSFDSEVTEAFF.

Turning to this clonotype: A junction end diverges from the germline sequence, so it may reflect a read error. This chain connects TRBV12-3 or TRBV12-4 to TRBJ2-1; D is ambiguous. CDR3 length equals 12 residues. The CDR3 is CASRLGGNEQFF. CDR3 coding DNA: TGTGCCAGCAGGTTAGGTGGCAATGAGCAGTTCTTC.

V gene TRBV29-1 combines with J gene TRBJ2-3; the D gene could be TRBD1 or TRBD2 (5 bases each). Germline CDR1 is SQVTM and CDR2 is ANQGSEA. This CDR3 comprises 13 residues. V lost 4 bases and J 2 bases, leaving 10 bases between the germline ends. The CDR3 nucleotides read TGCAGCGTTGCCTCGGGGCCCACAGATACGCAGTATTTT. Its protein product is CSVASGPTDTQYF.

This clonotype was observed a few times. The rearrangement uses TRBV7-9 and TRBJ1-3; D call uncertain. With 5 bases removed from V and 0 bases from J, the gap between germline ends came to 17 bases. CDR1 is SEHNR, CDR2 FQNEAQ, per germline (reference sequence). CDR3 size: 17 residues. CDR3 amino acids: CASSASSDGASGNTIYF. CDR3 bases: TGTGCCAGCAGCGCAAGCTCCGACGGTGCCTCTGGAAACACCATATATTTT.

This clonotype was observed a handful of times. V gene TRBV5-1 combines with J gene TRBJ2-3; no clear D gene. This CDR3 spans 14 amino acids. Trimming left V 7 bases short and J 0 bases short, with 12 bases between. In germline, CDR1 is SGHRS, CDR2 YFSETQ. CDR3 DNA sequence: TGCGCCAGCCACAGAGAGACTAGCACAGATACGCAGTATTTT. Its translation is CASHRETSTDTQYF.

The chain links TRBV7-2 to TRBJ2-7, with D hard to call. This CDR3 spans 13 amino acids. Germline-derived CDR1 and CDR2 are SGHTA and FQGNSA. The germline V and J ends were trimmed by 0 bases and 2 bases, with 5 bases remaining between them. The CDR3 region is CASSLAAAYEQYF. The CDR3 DNA is TGTGCCAGCAGCTTAGCGGCAGCCTACGAGCAGTACTTC. Full variable domain (rest looked up from reference TRBV7-2 and TRBJ2-7): GAGVSQSPSNKVTEKGKDVELRCDPISGHTALYWYRQSLGQGLEFLIYFQGNSAPDKSGLPSDRFSAERTGGSVSTLTIQRTQQEDSAVYLCASSLAAAYEQYFGPGTRLTVT.

The CDR3 DNA sequence: TGTGCCAGCAGCCAAGATCCGGCAACCACAATTGGAGATACGCAGTATTTT. Amino acid sequence: CASSQDPATTIGDTQYF. The chain carries TRBV3-1 and TRBJ2-3; D uncertain. The V end was cut by 0 bases, the J end by 5 bases, with 18 bases between. Per the germline V gene, CDR1 is LGHDT and CDR2 is YNNKEL (reference sequence). The CDR3 consists of 17 residues.

This clonotype was counted many times. The CDR3 nucleotides are TGTGCCAGCAGCTCCGGACAGGGGGCGCGGTATGGCTACACCTTC. Translated: CASSSGQGARYGYTF. The chain carries TRBV7-8 and TRBJ1-2, with 11 positions matching TRBD1. Per germline, CDR1 SGHVS and CDR2 FQNEAQ. The CDR3 is made up of 15 amino acids. With V trimmed by 4 bases and J by 5 bases, 6 bases remained unmatched.

The chain uses TRBV5-1 and TRBJ1-1, with 10 positions matching TRBD1. This CDR3 contains 13 residues. With V trimmed by 2 bases and J by 8 bases, 3 bases remained unmatched. CDR1 SGHRS and CDR2 YFSETQ come from the germline V gene. The CDR3 DNA follows: TGCGCCAGCAGCTTCGACAGGGGGCGGGAAGCTTTCTTT. Its protein product is CASSFDRGREAFF.

The DNA of the CDR3 is TGCGCCAGCAGCCCTTTCGGGGACTCCTACGAGCAGTACTTC. This encodes CASSPFGDSYEQYF. The chain is built from TRBV4-3 and TRBJ2-7, with D perhaps TRBD2 (5 bases). The V end was cut by 4 bases, the J end by 0 bases, with 10 bases between. Per the germline V gene, CDR1 is LGHNA and CDR2 is YSLEER. This CDR3 contains 14 residues.

This clonotype occurred many times. J is TRBJ2-7 and V is TRBV7-8; 11 nucleotides match TRBD2. The CDR3 contains 15 residues. The germline gives CDR1 SGHVS, CDR2 FQNEAQ. J gave up 3 bases and V 5 bases, and 6 bases lay outside the gene matches. The CDR3: CASSALAGGGYEQYF. CDR3 bases: TGTGCCAGCAGCGCATTAGCGGGAGGGGGCTACGAGCAGTACTTC.

The chain combines TRBV2 with TRBJ1-1; D gene ambiguous. The CDR3 runs to 12 residues. Germline loops: CDR1 SNHLY, CDR2 FYNNEI. The CDR3 reads CVGRPDSPSAFF. The CDR3 region has the DNA TGTGTCGGACGACCGGACTCTCCGTCGGCTTTCTTT. Full variable domain (outside the CDR3, taken from reference TRBV2 and TRBJ1-1): EPEVTQTPSHQVTQMGQEVILRCVPISNHLYFYWYRQILGQKVEFLVSFYNNEISEKSEIFDDQFSVERPDGSNFTLKIRSTKLEDSAMYFCVGRPDSPSAFFGQGTRLTVV.

This sequence joins TRBV7-9 and TRBJ2-7; possibly TRBD2 for D (6 bases). The CDR3 covers 14 residues. Trimming took off 1 base at V and 2 bases at J, with 9 bases between the two ends. Per germline, CDR1 SEHNR and CDR2 FQNEAQ (reference sequence). This CDR3 is CASSLVREAYEQYF. CDR3 bases: TGTGCCAGCAGCTTAGTGCGGGAAGCCTACGAGCAGTACTTC.

This clonotype appeared a few times. This rearrangement joins TRBV10-2 to TRBJ2-5; 12 bases match TRBD1. Trimming removed 3 bases from V and 4 bases from J; junction bases left unmatched: 6. Germline V CDR1 and CDR2: WSHSY, SAAADI. This CDR3 has 16 amino acids. CDR3 region: CASSDPGQGALETQYF. The CDR3 region has the DNA TGCGCCAGCAGTGACCCGGGACAGGGGGCTTTAGAGACCCAGTACTTC.

This clonotype was detected only once. The chain combines TRBV6-2 or TRBV6-3 with TRBJ2-7; the match to TRBD2 covers 12 bases. Trimming removed 4 bases from V and 4 bases from J; junction bases left unmatched: 8. CDR1 and CDR2 (germline): MNHEY, SVGEGT. This CDR3 is built from 16 residues. The CDR3: CASSSLLAGGVYEQYF. The CDR3, as DNA: TGTGCCAGCAGTTCCCTACTAGCGGGAGGTGTATACGAGCAGTACTTC.

This clonotype was observed a handful of times. The genes are TRBV19 and TRBJ2-3; D possibly corresponds to TRBD2 (6 bases). V was cut by 5 bases and J by 12 bases, with 24 bases left in between. Germline CDR1 LNHDA, CDR2 SQIVND (reference sequence). The length of the CDR3 is 15 residues. CDR3 loop: CASSRSRGIQTPQYF. CDR3 coding DNA: TGTGCCAGTAGTCGGAGCCGGGGGATCCAAACCCCTCAGTATTTT.

This chain uses TRBV29-1 with TRBJ1-1; D uncertain. Germline-derived CDR1 and CDR2 are SQVTM and ANQGSEA. The CDR3 runs to 8 residues. Trimming cost V 3 bases and J 8 bases, with 1 base left between them. CDR3 amino acids: CSVEEAFF. DNA of the CDR3: TGCAGCGTTGAGGAAGCTTTCTTT.

The V call is TRBV24-1, the J call TRBJ1-3; D perhaps matches TRBD1 (6 bases). The CDR3 is 14 amino acids. V was pared by 4 bases and J by 4 bases, with 10 bases between. Per the germline V gene, CDR1 is KGHDR and CDR2 is SFDVKD. The CDR3: CATSEGGFGNTIYF. In nucleotides, the CDR3 is TGTGCCACCAGTGAAGGGGGATTCGGAAACACCATATATTTT.

This clonotype turned up a few times. The CDR3 spells CASRVLAGVQAYEQYF. For the CDR3, the DNA is TGTGCCAGCAGGGTCCTAGCGGGAGTCCAGGCCTACGAGCAGTACTTC. V is TRBV7-2 and J is TRBJ2-7, with 10 bases lining up with TRBD2. The germline V gene has CDR1 SGHTA and CDR2 FQGNSA. Trimming cost V 6 bases and J 2 bases; bases outside gene matches: 10. The CDR3 sequence is 16 residues long. The whole variable domain, remainder taken from reference TRBV7-2 and TRBJ2-7, is GAGVSQSPSNKVTEKGKDVELRCDPISGHTALYWYRQSLGQGLEFLIYFQGNSAPDKSGLPSDRFSAERTGGSVSTLTIQRTQQEDSAVYLCASRVLAGVQAYEQYFGPGTRLTVT.

This clonotype was picked up many times. V is TRBV7-8 and J is TRBJ1-5, with a weak D call TRBD1 (6 bases). CDR3 length equals 16 residues. Germline V gene data show CDR1 as SGHVS and CDR2 as FQNEAQ. The V end was cut by 5 bases, the J end by 6 bases, with 20 bases between. The CDR3 sequence: CASSQTGPGRGQPQHF. The DNA for the CDR3 is TGTGCCAGCAGCCAGACAGGACCCGGGAGGGGTCAGCCCCAGCATTTT. Based on the CDR3 plus reference TRBV7-8 and TRBJ1-5, the full variable domain is GAGVSQSPRYKVAKRGQDVALRCDPISGHVSLFWYQQALGQGPEFLTYFQNEAQLDKSGLPSDRFFAERPEGSVSTLKIQRTQQEDSAVYLCASSQTGPGRGQPQHFGDGTRLSIL.